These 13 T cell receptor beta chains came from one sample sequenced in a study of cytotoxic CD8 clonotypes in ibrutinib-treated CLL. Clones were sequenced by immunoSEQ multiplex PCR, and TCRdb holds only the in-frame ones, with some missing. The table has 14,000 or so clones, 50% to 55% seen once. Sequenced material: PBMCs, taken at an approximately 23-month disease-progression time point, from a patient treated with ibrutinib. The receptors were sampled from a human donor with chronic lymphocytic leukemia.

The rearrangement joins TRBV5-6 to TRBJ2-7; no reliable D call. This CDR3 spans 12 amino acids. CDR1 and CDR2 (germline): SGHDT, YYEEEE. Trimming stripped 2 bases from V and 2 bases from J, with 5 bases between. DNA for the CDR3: TGTGCCAGCAGCTTTGACCCCTACGAGCAGTACTTC. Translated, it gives CASSFDPYEQYF. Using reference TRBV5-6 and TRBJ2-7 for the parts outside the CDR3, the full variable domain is DAGVTQSPTHLIKTRGQQVTLRCSPKSGHDTVSWYQQALGQGPQFIFQYYEEEERQRGNFPDRFSGHQFPNYSSELNVNALLLGDSALYLCASSFDPYEQYFGPGTRLTVT.

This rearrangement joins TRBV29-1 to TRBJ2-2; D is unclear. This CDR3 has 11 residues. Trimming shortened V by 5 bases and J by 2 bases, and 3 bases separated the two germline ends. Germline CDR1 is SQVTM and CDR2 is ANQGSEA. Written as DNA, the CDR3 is TGCAGCGTTCGAAACACCGGGGAGCTGTTTTTT. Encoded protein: CSVRNTGELFF.

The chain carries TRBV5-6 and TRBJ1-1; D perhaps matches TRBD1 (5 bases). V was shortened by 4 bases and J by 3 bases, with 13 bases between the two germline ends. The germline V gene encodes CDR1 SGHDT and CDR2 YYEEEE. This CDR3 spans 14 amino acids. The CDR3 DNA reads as TGTGCCAGCAGCCTCGACCCGGGGGACACTGAAGCTTTCTTT. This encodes CASSLDPGDTEAFF.

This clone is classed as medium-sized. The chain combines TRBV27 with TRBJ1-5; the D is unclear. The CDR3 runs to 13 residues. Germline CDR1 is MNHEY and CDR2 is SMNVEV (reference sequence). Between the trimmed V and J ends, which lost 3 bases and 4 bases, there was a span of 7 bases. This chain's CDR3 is CASSLGRNQPQHF. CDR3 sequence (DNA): TGTGCCAGCAGTTTGGGCAGAAATCAGCCCCAGCATTTT.

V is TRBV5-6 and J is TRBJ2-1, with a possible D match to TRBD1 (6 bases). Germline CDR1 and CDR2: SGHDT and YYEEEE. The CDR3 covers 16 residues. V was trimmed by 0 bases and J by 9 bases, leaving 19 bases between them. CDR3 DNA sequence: TGTGCCAGCAGCTTGGGGGGACACATCGAGGAAGGTGAGCAGTTCTTC. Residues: CASSLGGHIEEGEQFF.

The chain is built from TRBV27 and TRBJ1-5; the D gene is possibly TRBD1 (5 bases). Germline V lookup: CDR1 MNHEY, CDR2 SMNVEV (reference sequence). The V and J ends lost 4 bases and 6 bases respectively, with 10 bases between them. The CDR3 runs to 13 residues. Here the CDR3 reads CASSSRDGQPQHF. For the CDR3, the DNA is TGTGCCAGCAGTTCCAGGGATGGTCAGCCCCAGCATTTT.

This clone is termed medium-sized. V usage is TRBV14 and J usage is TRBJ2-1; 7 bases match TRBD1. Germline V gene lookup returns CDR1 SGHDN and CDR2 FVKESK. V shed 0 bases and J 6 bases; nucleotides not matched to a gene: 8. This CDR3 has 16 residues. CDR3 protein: CASSQEGSDRLNEQFF. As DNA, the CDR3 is TGTGCCAGCAGCCAAGAAGGTTCGGACAGGCTCAATGAGCAGTTCTTC.

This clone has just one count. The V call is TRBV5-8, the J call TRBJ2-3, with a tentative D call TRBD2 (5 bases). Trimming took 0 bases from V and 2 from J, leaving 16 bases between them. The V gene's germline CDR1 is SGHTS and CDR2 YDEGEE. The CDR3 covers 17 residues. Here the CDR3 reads CASSLELLTGFTDTQYF. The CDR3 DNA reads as TGTGCCAGCAGCTTGGAGTTGCTAACGGGATTCACAGATACGCAGTATTTT.

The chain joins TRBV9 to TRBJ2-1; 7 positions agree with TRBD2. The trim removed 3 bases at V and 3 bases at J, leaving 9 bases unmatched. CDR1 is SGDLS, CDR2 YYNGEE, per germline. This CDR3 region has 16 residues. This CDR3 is CASSGGLAEIYNEQFF. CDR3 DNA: TGTGCCAGCAGCGGAGGCCTAGCGGAGATCTACAATGAGCAGTTCTTC.

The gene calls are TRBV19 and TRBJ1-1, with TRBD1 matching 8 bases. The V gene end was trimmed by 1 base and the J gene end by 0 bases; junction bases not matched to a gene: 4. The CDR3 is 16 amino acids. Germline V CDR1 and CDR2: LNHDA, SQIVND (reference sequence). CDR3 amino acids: CASSIGTGIMNTEAFF. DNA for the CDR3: TGTGCCAGTAGTATAGGGACAGGGATTATGAACACTGAAGCTTTCTTT. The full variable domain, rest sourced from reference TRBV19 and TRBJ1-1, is DGGITQSPKYLFRKEGQNVTLSCEQNLNHDAMYWYRQDPGQGLRLIYYSQIVNDFQKGDIAEGYSVSREKKESFPLTVTSAQKNPTAFYLCASSIGTGIMNTEAFFGQGTRLTVV.

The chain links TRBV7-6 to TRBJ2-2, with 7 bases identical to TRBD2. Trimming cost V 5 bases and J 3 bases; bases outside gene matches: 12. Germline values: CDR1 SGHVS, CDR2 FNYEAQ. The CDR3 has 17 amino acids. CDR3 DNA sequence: TGTGCCAGCAGCCACCTAGGTCGGGGGGTGGACACCGGGGAGCTGTTTTTT. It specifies CASSHLGRGVDTGELFF.

CDR3 protein: CASSPRRATNEKLFF. For the CDR3, the DNA is TGCGCCAGCAGCCCCCGGAGGGCAACTAATGAAAAACTGTTTTTT. The V call is TRBV5-1, the J call TRBJ1-4; no reliable D call. V lost 4 bases, J lost 0 bases, and 10 bases lay in between. The CDR3 is made up of 15 amino acids. Germline loops: CDR1 SGHRS, CDR2 YFSETQ.

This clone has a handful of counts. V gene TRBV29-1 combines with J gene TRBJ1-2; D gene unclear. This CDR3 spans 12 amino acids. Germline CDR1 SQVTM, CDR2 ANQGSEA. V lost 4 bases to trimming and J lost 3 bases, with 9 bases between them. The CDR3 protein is CSVAEGDYGYTF. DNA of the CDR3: TGCAGCGTTGCGGAGGGAGACTATGGCTACACCTTC. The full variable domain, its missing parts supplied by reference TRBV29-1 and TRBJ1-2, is SAVISQKPSRDICQRGTSLTIQCQVDSQVTMMFWYRQQPGQSLTLIATANQGSEATYESGFVIDKFPISRPNLTFSTLTVSNMSPEDSSIYLCSVAEGDYGYTFGSGTRLTVV.